These T cell receptor beta chains were read from a single sample in a study of blood T cell repertoires in COVID-19. Method: immunoSEQ multiplex PCR; TCRdb's copy keeps in-frame clones and lacks some. This table has hundreds of thousands of clones, approximately 90% appearing once. Sequences were obtained from PBMCs or T cells enriched from blood (not recorded which). Receptors originate from a man aged 30-40 years who had recovered from COVID-19. The CDR3 runs from the conserved cysteine through the conserved F or W. D genes are given only for firm matches. Only some rows state a clone size, as once, few, many or a class for expanded clones.

CDR3 DNA	CDR3 protein	clone size	D gene	V gene	J gene
TGTGCCAGCAGCCCGATGGGCTCGAACACTGAAGCTTTCTTT	CASSPMGSNTEAFF	.	.	TRBV5-4	TRBJ1-1
TGTGCCAGCAGCTTAGTTGGGTGGGAGGGCTGGAATGAGCAGTTCTTC	CASSLVGWEGWNEQFF	.	TRBD2	TRBV7-6	TRBJ2-1
TGCGCCAGCAGCCTCGGTGACTATGGCTACACCTTC	CASSLGDYGYTF	once	.	TRBV5-1	TRBJ1-2
TGTGCCAGTAGTCCCCGACAGGGGAGGTACAATGAGCAGTTCTTC	CASSPRQGRYNEQFF	.	TRBD1	TRBV19	TRBJ2-1
TGTGCCAGCAGCGTAGGTACTAGCGGGAGAAAGATCACAGATACGCAGTATTTT	CASSVGTSGRKITDTQYF	.	TRBD2	TRBV9	TRBJ2-3
TGTGCCAGCGCGGGAGCTTCCTACGAGCAGTACTTC	CASAGASYEQYF	.	TRBD2	TRBV27	TRBJ2-7
TGTGCCAGTAGTACTTTACAGGGTACGGGCAATCAGCCCCAGCATTTT	CASSTLQGTGNQPQHF	.	.	TRBV19	TRBJ1-5
TGTGCCAGCTCACCAAAACTAGCGGGGGGCGATGAGCAGTTCTTC	CASSPKLAGGDEQFF	.	TRBD2	TRBV18	TRBJ2-1
TGTGCCATCAGCGACACAGGGGGATTTCCCTACGAGCAGTACTTC	CAISDTGGFPYEQYF	.	TRBD1	TRBV10-3	TRBJ2-7
TGCGCCAGCAGCTTGGGGGTGACAGGCAAGGTCTACAATGAGCAGTTCTTC	CASSLGVTGKVYNEQFF	.	.	TRBV5-1	TRBJ2-1
TGTGCCAGCAGTTTAGGGGGGAGAGAGAATCAGCCCCAGCATTTT	CASSLGGRENQPQHF	once	.	TRBV28	TRBJ1-5
TGCGCCAGCAGCCGAGTCCAGACAGGGGTCAATCAGCCCCAGCATTTT	CASSRVQTGVNQPQHF	.	TRBD1	TRBV4-1	TRBJ1-5